This T cell receptor (beta chain) came from a study of chemoradiotherapy in HPV16-positive cancers. Findings of the study overall: HPV-specific T cells were functionally defined from only a couple of HPV16-positive patients. In HPV16-positive patients, HPV-responsive T-cell expansion tracked better recurrence-free survival. Candidate HPV-specific clones and E7-related TCR motifs grew in tumor during treatment.

Over chemoradiotherapy, repertoires were sampled more than once. To note about this clone: Its target is not known.

Profiled with immunoSEQ multiplex PCR; TCRdb holds only in-frame clones, not every one. This sample has 3,000 to 4,000 clones; roughly 90% occur once, and the top ten carry 3% to 4.5%. Germline V gene data show CDR1 as KGHSH and CDR2 as LQKENI. V was shortened by 1 base and J by 7 bases, with 5 bases between the two germline ends. This CDR3 has 13 residues. Sample: tumor tissue, taken from a patient who underwent chemoradiotherapy. This sequence originates from a human donor with HPV-associated anogenital cancer. This chain connects TRBV18 to TRBJ1-6; D uncertain. CDR3 loop: CASSPRGNSPLHF. The CDR3 coding sequence is TGTGCCAGCTCACCACGGGGAAATTCACCCCTCCACTTT. Looking up the rest from reference TRBV18 and TRBJ1-6 gives the full variable domain: NAGVMQNPRHLVRRRGQEARLRCSPMKGHSHVYWYRQLPEEGLKFMVYLQKENIIDESGMPKERFSAEFPKEGPSILRIQQVVRGDSAAYFCASSPRGNSPLHFGNGTRLTVT.